This T cell receptor (beta chain) originates from a study of blood T cell repertoires in COVID-19. Trimming took off 6 bases at V and 2 bases at J, with 17 bases between the two ends. Germline V gene sequence: CDR1 SNHLY, CDR2 FYNNEI. This CDR3 has 15 residues. Authors' analysis steps: Estimation of nucleated cell counts relied on the amplification of reference gene primers. Profiling relied on immunoSEQ multiplex PCR, and the TCRdb table lists in-frame clones only, not all of them. V and J calls and clone size are copied from that table; D and trimming were computed from the DNA. The sample records 120,000 or so clones, around 79% being singletons.

The clonotype originates from a man aged 50 or older with acute or convalescent COVID-19. The chain combines TRBV2 with TRBJ2-7, with D possibly being TRBD2 (5 bases). The sequencing sample was made of peripheral blood. In DNA, the CDR3 is TGTGCCAGCAGCACTTCCCTAGCACTTACCTACGAGCAGTACTTC. Residues: CASSTSLALTYEQYF.